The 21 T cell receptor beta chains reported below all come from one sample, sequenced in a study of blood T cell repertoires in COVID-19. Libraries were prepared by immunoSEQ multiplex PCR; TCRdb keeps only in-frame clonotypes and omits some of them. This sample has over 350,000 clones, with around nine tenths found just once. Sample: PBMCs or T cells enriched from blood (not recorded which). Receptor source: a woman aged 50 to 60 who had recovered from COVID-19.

CDR3 coding DNA: TGTGCCATCGCCCCCGGACAGGGGGCGGCTGAAGCTTTCTTT. Amino acid sequence: CAIAPGQGAAEAFF. The V gene is TRBV10-3, the J gene TRBJ1-1, with 11 bases that match TRBD1. Looked up from germline, CDR1 is ENHRY and CDR2 is SYGVKD. J gave up 6 bases and V 8 bases, and 8 bases lay outside the gene matches. The CDR3 totals 14 residues.

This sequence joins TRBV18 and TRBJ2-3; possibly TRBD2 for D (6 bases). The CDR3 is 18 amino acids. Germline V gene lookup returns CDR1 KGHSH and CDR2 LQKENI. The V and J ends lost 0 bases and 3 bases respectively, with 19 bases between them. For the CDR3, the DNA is TGTGCCAGCTCACCACCCTGGAGGCAGGGAGGAGAAACAGATACGCAGTATTTT. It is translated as CASSPPWRQGGETDTQYF.

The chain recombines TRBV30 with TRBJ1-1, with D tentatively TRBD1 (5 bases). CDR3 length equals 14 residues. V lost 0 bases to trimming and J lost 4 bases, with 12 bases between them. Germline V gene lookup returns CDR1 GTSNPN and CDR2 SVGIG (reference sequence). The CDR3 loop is CAWSVEEGVTEAFF. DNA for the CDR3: TGTGCCTGGAGTGTAGAGGAAGGGGTCACTGAAGCTTTCTTT. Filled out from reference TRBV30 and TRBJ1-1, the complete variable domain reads SQTIHQWPATLVQPVGSPLSLECTVEGTSNPNLYWYRQAAGRGLQLLFYSVGIGQISSEVPQNLSASRPQDRQFILSSKKLLLSDSGFYLCAWSVEEGVTEAFFGQGTRLTVV.

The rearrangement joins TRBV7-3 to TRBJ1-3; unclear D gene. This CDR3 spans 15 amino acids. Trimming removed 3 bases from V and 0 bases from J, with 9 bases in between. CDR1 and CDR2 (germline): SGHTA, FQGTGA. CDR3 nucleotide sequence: TGTGCCAGCAGCTTGTCCGGGTCCTCTGGAAACACCATATATTTT. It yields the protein CASSLSGSSGNTIYF.

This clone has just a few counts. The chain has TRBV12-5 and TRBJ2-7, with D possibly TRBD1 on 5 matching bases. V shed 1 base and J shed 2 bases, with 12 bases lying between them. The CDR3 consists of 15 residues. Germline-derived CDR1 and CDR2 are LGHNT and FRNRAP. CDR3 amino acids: CASGLALAGPYEQYF. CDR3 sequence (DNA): TGTGCTAGTGGTTTGGCCTTGGCAGGGCCCTACGAGCAGTACTTC.

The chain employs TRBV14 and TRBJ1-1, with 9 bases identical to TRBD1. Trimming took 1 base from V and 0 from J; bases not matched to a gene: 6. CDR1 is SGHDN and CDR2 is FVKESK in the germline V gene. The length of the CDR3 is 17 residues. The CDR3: CASSQVGTGSMNTEAFF. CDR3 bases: TGTGCCAGCAGCCAAGTGGGGACAGGGTCGATGAACACTGAAGCTTTCTTT.

The CDR3 protein is CATKIGTKIYNEQFF. In DNA form, the CDR3 reads TGTGCCACTAAGATAGGGACTAAAATATACAATGAGCAGTTCTTC. The chain recombines TRBV6-5 with TRBJ2-1; 7 bases are shared with TRBD2. Unmatched junction bases numbered 13, after V lost 10 bases and J lost 4 bases. Germline CDR1 reads MNHEY; CDR2 reads SVGAGI. This CDR3 has 15 residues.

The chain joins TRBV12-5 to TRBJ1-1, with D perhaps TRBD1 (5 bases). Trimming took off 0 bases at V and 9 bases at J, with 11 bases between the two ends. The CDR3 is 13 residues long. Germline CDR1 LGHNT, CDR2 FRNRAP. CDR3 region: CASGLVGPGQAFF. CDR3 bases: TGTGCTAGTGGTTTGGTAGGGCCAGGGCAAGCTTTCTTT.

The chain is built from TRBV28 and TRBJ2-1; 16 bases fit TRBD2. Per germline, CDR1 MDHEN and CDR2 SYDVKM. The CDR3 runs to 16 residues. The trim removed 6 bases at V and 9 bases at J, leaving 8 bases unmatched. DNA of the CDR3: TGTGCCAGCAGCCCGGGGACTAGCGGGGGGGCCGGTGAGCAGTTCTTC. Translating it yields CASSPGTSGGAGEQFF.

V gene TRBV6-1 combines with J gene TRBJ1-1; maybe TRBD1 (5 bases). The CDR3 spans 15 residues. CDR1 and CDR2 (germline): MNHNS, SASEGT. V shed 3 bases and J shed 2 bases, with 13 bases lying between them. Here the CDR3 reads CASSDPPTENTEAFF. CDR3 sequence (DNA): TGTGCCAGCAGTGACCCGCCGACAGAAAACACTGAAGCTTTCTTT.

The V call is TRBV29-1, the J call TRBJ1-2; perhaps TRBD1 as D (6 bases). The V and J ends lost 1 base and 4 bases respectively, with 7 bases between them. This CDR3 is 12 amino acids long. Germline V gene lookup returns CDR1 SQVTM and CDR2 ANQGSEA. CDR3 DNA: TGCAGCGTTGAAGGGACAGTCTATGGCTACACCTTC. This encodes CSVEGTVYGYTF.

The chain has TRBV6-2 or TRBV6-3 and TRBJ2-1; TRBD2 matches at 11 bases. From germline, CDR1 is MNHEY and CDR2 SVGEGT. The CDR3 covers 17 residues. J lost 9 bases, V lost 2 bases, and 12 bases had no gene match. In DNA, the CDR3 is TGTGCCAGCAGTTACCGGACCATAGCGGGGGGGCTATCTGAGCAGTTCTTC. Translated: CASSYRTIAGGLSEQFF.

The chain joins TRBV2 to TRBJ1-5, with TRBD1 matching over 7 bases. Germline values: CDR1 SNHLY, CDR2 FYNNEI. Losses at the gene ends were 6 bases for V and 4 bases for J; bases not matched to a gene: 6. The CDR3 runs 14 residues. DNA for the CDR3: TGTGCCAGCAGGGGGGACAGCCAGAATCAGCCCCAGCATTTT. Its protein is CASRGDSQNQPQHF.

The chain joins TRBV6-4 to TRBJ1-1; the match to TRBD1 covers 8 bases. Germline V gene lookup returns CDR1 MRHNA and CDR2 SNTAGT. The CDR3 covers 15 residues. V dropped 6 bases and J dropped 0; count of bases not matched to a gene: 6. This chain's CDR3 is CASRRQGSMNTEAFF. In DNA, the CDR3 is TGTGCCAGCAGAAGACAGGGGAGTATGAACACTGAAGCTTTCTTT.

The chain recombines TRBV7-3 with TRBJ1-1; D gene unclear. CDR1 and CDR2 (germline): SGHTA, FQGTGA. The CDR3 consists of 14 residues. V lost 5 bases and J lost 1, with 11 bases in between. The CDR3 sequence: CASSPEVGNTEAFF. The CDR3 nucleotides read TGTGCCAGCAGCCCAGAGGTGGGGAACACTGAAGCTTTCTTT.

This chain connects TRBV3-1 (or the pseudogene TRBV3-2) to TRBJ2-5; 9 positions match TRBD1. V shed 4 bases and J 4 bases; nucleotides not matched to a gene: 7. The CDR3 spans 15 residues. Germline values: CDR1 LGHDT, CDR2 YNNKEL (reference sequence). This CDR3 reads CASSPEGQGVETQYF. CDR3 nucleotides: TGTGCCAGCAGCCCTGAGGGACAGGGAGTAGAGACCCAGTACTTC.

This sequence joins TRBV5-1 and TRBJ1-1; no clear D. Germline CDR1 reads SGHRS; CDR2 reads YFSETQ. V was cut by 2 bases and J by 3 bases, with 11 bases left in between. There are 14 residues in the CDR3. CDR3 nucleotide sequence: TGCGCCAGCAGCTTAAGCCCAGGATACACTGAAGCTTTCTTT. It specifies CASSLSPGYTEAFF.

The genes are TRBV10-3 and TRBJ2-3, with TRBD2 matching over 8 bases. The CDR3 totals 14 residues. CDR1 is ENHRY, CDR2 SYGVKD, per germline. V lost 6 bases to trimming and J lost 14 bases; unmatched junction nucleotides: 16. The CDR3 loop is CAIRDVGPSGSWYF. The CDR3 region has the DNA TGTGCCATCAGGGACGTCGGGCCGAGCGGGAGTTGGTATTTT.

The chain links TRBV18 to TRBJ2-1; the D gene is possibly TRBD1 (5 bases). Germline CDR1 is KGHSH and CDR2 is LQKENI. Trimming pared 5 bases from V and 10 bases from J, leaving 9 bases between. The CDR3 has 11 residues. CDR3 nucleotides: TGTGCCAGCTCAGACAGCTGGGAGCAGTTCTTC. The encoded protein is CASSDSWEQFF.

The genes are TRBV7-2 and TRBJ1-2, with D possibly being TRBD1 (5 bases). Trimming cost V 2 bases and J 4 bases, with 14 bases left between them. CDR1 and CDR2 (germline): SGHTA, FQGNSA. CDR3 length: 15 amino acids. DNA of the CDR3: TGTGCCAGCAGCTTACTCTCGGTTACAGGCTATGGCTACACCTTC. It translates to CASSLLSVTGYGYTF.

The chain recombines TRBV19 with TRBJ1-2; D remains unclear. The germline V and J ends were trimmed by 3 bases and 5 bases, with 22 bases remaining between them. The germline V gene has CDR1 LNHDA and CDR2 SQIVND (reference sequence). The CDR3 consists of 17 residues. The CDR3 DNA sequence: TGTGCCAGTAGTATGGTCGCTACCGCCACCCCCATATATGGCTACACCTTC. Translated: CASSMVATATPIYGYTF.